These 23 T cell receptor beta chains originate from one sample sequenced in a study of spatial heterogeneity in lung cancer. The sample's time point: sample taken at primary tumor resection. Sequencing of whole RNA from tumor, nontumor lung or frozen PBMC involved no sorting. TCRdb recomputed calls from the 5' RACE reads with MiXCR, one row per CDR3 protein. The table lists tens of thousands of distinct CDR3 sequences, 12% of them singletons. This specimen consisted of PBMCs, obtained at surgery. All receptors derive from a female donor with early-stage non-small cell lung cancer.

The V gene is TRBV30, the J gene TRBJ2-3; 13 bases fit TRBD2. Germline V gene lookup returns CDR1 GTSNPN and CDR2 SVGIG (reference sequence). V dropped 3 bases and J dropped 15; count of bases not matched to a gene: 9. This CDR3 has 13 residues. CDR3 sequence: CAWSPGLAGALYF. The DNA of the CDR3 is TGTGCCTGGAGCCCCGGACTAGCGGGGGCGCTTTATTTT.

V and J are TRBV12-3 or TRBV12-4 and TRBJ1-2, with no clear D. The CDR3 consists of 14 residues. Trimming pared 7 bases from V and 0 bases from J, leaving 12 bases between. CDR3 protein: CASTRTEANYGYTF. In DNA, the CDR3 is TGTGCCAGCACTCGGACCGAAGCTAACTATGGCTACACCTTC.

A few counts support this clonotype. The chain links TRBV6-2 or TRBV6-3 to TRBJ2-2, with D hard to call. Germline assignment: CDR1 MNHEY and CDR2 SVGEGT. Trimming removed 0 bases at V and 1 base at J, with 0 bases between. There are 13 residues in the CDR3. The CDR3 DNA reads TGTGCCAGCAGTTACTCGAACACCGGGGAGCTGTTTTTT. This gives the protein CASSYSNTGELFF.

The sample holds a few counts of this clonotype. The V gene is TRBV5-1, the J gene TRBJ1-2; 9 nucleotides line up with TRBD1. This CDR3 spans 15 amino acids. Germline V lookup: CDR1 SGHRS, CDR2 YFSETQ. V was pared by 3 bases and J by 4 bases, with 7 bases of the junction left unmatched. For the CDR3, the DNA is TGCGCCAGCAGCTATTCCGGGACAGGGTTCTATGGCTACACCTTC. Its translation is CASSYSGTGFYGYTF.

This clonotype was observed many times. V and J are TRBV11-1 and TRBJ2-7; maybe TRBD2 (6 bases). V was shortened by 5 bases and J by 4 bases, with 9 bases between the two germline ends. The CDR3 loop spans 12 amino acids. From germline, CDR1 is SGHAT and CDR2 FQDESV (reference sequence). DNA of the CDR3: TGTGCCAGCAGCCCCCGGGGGTACGAGCAGTACTTC. It is translated as CASSPRGYEQYF. The full variable domain, completed using reference TRBV11-1 and TRBJ2-7, is EAEVAQSPRYKITEKSQAVAFWCDPISGHATLYWYRQILGQGPELLVQFQDESVVDDSQLPKDRFSAERLKGVDSTLKIQPAELGDSAMYLCASSPRGYEQYFGPGTRLTVT.

This chain uses TRBV9 with TRBJ1-4; 8 nucleotides line up with TRBD1. The CDR3 consists of 15 residues. V shed 2 bases and J 0 bases; nucleotides not matched to a gene: 0. CDR1 and CDR2 (germline): SGDLS, YYNGEE. CDR3 bases: TGTGCCAGCAGCGTGACAGGGGCAACTAATGAAAAACTGTTTTTT. It yields the protein CASSVTGATNEKLFF.

J is TRBJ2-4 and V is TRBV12-3 or TRBV12-4; TRBD1 matches at 10 bases. V was pared by 6 bases and J by 0 bases, with 8 bases of the junction left unmatched. The CDR3 is 17 amino acids. The CDR3 coding sequence is TGTGCCAGCAGCCCTACTGACAGGGGGCGAGCCAAAAACATTCAGTACTTC. It yields the protein CASSPTDRGRAKNIQYF.

The chain couples TRBV7-9 to TRBJ2-3, with 8 bases that match TRBD2. Germline CDR1 SEHNR, CDR2 FQNEAQ (reference sequence). CDR3 length equals 16 residues. The V gene end was trimmed by 5 bases and the J gene end by 2 bases; junction bases not matched to a gene: 9. The CDR3 sequence: CASSQRTSRPTDTQYF. CDR3 in DNA: TGTGCCAGCAGCCAGAGGACTAGCAGGCCCACAGATACGCAGTATTTT.

This clonotype was seen a few times. V is TRBV12-3 or TRBV12-4 and J is TRBJ1-1; 7 nucleotides line up with TRBD1. The trim removed 5 bases at V and 3 bases at J, leaving 3 bases unmatched. CDR3 length equals 13 residues. This chain's CDR3 is CASSAQGDTEAFF. The CDR3 DNA sequence: TGTGCCAGCAGTGCCCAGGGGGACACTGAAGCTTTCTTT.

CDR3 coding DNA: TGTGCCAGCAGTTCCGGGACAGGGAGAGGAGAGACCCAGTACTTC. Protein product: CASSSGTGRGETQYF. This chain uses TRBV7-2 with TRBJ2-5; 9 bases line up with TRBD1. Germline CDR1 is SGHTA and CDR2 is FQGNSA. This CDR3 contains 15 residues. V trimming: 6 bases; J trimming: 4 bases; junction bases outside the gene matches: 9.

The chain couples TRBV6-1 to TRBJ2-7; 9 nucleotides line up with TRBD2. Looked up from germline, CDR1 is MNHNS and CDR2 is SASEGT. The CDR3 sequence is 14 residues long. The CDR3 spells CASNPGLAVNEQYF. The CDR3, as DNA: TGTGCTTCTAATCCGGGACTAGCAGTCAACGAGCAGTACTTC.

The table lists this clonotype with a few counts. This rearrangement joins TRBV13 to TRBJ1-1; TRBD1 might be the D (5 bases). The CDR3 runs to 12 residues. V was shortened by 6 bases and J by 0 bases, with 5 bases between the two germline ends. In germline, CDR1 is PRHDT, CDR2 FYEKMQ (reference sequence). This CDR3 is CASRGLNTEAFF. CDR3 DNA sequence: TGTGCCAGCAGGGGACTGAACACTGAAGCTTTCTTT.

This clonotype has a handful of counts. The chain uses TRBV2 and TRBJ2-6; unclear D gene. Trimming stripped 7 bases from V and 4 bases from J, with 8 bases between. Germline loops: CDR1 SNHLY, CDR2 FYNNEI. The CDR3 extends over 13 amino acids. CDR3 sequence (DNA): TGTGCCAGCACACCCCGCGGGGCCAACGTCCTGACTTTC. It is translated as CASTPRGANVLTF.

The chain joins TRBV9 to TRBJ2-2, with 8 positions matching TRBD1. There are 15 residues in the CDR3. J gave up 4 bases and V 3 bases, and 5 bases lay outside the gene matches. Germline V lookup: CDR1 SGDLS, CDR2 YYNGEE. In DNA form, the CDR3 reads TGTGCCAGCAGCGGAGGACAGGGACTCACCGGGGAGCTGTTTTTT. Its protein is CASSGGQGLTGELFF. Drawing the rest from reference TRBV9 and TRBJ2-2, the complete variable domain is DSGVTQTPKHLITATGQRVTLRCSPRSGDLSVYWYQQSLDQGLQFLIQYYNGEERAKGNILERFSAQQFPDLHSELNLSSLELGDSALYFCASSGGQGLTGELFFGEGSRLTVL.

The rearrangement uses TRBV10-2 and TRBJ2-7; D may be TRBD1 (5 bases). V was clipped by 10 bases and J by 3 bases, with 13 bases between them. The length of the CDR3 is 12 residues. Looked up from germline, CDR1 is WSHSY and CDR2 is SAAADI. CDR3 nucleotide sequence: TGCGCCACCTCACAGGATATCTACGAGCAGTACTTC. Amino acid sequence: CATSQDIYEQYF.

Worth noting for this clonotype: This could be a read error, since a much larger clone is one nucleotide away. This rearrangement joins TRBV5-1 to TRBJ2-2; 8 bases fit TRBD1. The CDR3 has 14 amino acids. J lost 3 bases, V lost 4 bases, and 2 bases had no gene match. Per germline, CDR1 SGHRS and CDR2 YFSETQ. The CDR3 loop is CASSETGDTGELFF. CDR3 bases: TGCGCCAGCAGCGAGACAGGGGACACCGGGGAGCTGTTTTTT.

This clonotype was counted at least ten times. The V call is TRBV7-9, the J call TRBJ2-1; D is undetermined. Germline V CDR1 and CDR2: SEHNR, FQNEAQ (reference sequence). CDR3 length: 13 residues. The V and J ends lost 2 bases and 7 bases respectively, with 9 bases between them. CDR3 residues: CASSLQVGNEQFF. The CDR3 coding sequence is TGTGCCAGCAGCTTACAAGTCGGGAATGAGCAGTTCTTC.

V gene TRBV19 combines with J gene TRBJ1-5; no reliable D call. The germline CDR1 and CDR2 sequences are LNHDA and SQIVND (reference sequence). The CDR3 sequence is 11 residues long. V was shortened by 8 bases and J by 5 bases, with 7 bases between the two germline ends. CDR3 bases: TGTGCCAGTGGGGAGTATCAGCCCCAGCATTTT. Translated, it gives CASGEYQPQHF.

Only a few counts were recorded for this clonotype. This chain links TRBV6-2 or TRBV6-3 with TRBJ2-1; 13 bases map to TRBD2. In germline, CDR1 is MNHEY, CDR2 SVGEGT. V shed 5 bases and J 9 bases; nucleotides not matched to a gene: 13. The CDR3 runs 17 residues. Here the CDR3 reads CASSKGGLAGEEGEQFF. The CDR3 nucleotides are TGTGCCAGCAGTAAAGGAGGACTAGCGGGGGAAGAGGGTGAGCAGTTCTTC.

This clonotype was recorded a few times. The V call is TRBV5-5, the J call TRBJ2-5; 15 bases agree with TRBD2. Looked up from germline, CDR1 is SGHKS and CDR2 is YYEKEE (reference sequence). J lost 5 bases, V lost 4 bases, and 9 bases had no gene match. The CDR3 sequence is 17 residues long. The CDR3 region has the DNA TGTGCCAGCAGCCCAGGGACTAGCGGGGGGCCCGGGGAGACCCAGTACTTC. Protein product: CASSPGTSGGPGETQYF.

This clonotype was detected a few times. The chain joins TRBV5-1 to TRBJ1-5; 7 bases are a match to TRBD1. The germline V gene encodes CDR1 SGHRS and CDR2 YFSETQ. There are 13 residues in the CDR3. The CDR3 spells CAGPDRVLQPQHF. CDR3 coding DNA: TGCGCGGGACCAGACAGGGTCCTCCAGCCCCAGCATTTT.

This clonotype appeared many times. The V and J genes are TRBV3-1 and TRBJ1-6; possibly TRBD1 for D (6 bases). The V gene lost 0 bases and the J gene lost 6 bases, with 12 bases spanning the gap. This CDR3 is built from 16 residues. The germline gives CDR1 LGHDT, CDR2 YNNKEL (reference sequence). The CDR3 is CASSQDPGARNSPLHF. Written as DNA, the CDR3 is TGTGCCAGCAGCCAAGACCCAGGGGCCCGTAATTCACCCCTCCACTTT.

This clonotype has a handful of counts. This chain connects TRBV7-2 to TRBJ2-3, with D perhaps TRBD2 (6 bases). The CDR3 covers 12 residues. The V and J ends lost 5 bases and 9 bases respectively, with 12 bases between them. Germline loops: CDR1 SGHTA, CDR2 FQGNSA. CDR3 coding DNA: TGTGCCAGCAGCCGGAGTGGGGGGACGCAGTATTTT. Amino acids: CASSRSGGTQYF.